These 22 T cell receptor beta chains originate from one sample sequenced in a study of blood T cell repertoires in COVID-19. The method was immunoSEQ multiplex PCR; TCRdb's version includes in-frame clones alone and lacks a portion of them. Found here are approximately 90,000 clones, roughly nine tenths of them singletons; the top ten hold about 1.7%. Specimen: peripheral blood. These receptors were collected from a man aged 60 to 69 with acute or convalescent COVID-19.

This chain joins TRBV6-4 and TRBJ1-2; the match to TRBD1 covers 7 bases. J gave up 4 bases and V 4 bases, and 6 bases lay outside the gene matches. The CDR3 runs 14 residues. The germline CDR1 and CDR2 sequences are MRHNA and SNTAGT. DNA for the CDR3: TGTGCCAGCAGTGTCGAAGGGGGCGGCTATGGCTACACCTTC. Translating it yields CASSVEGGGYGYTF.

The chain is built from TRBV2 and TRBJ1-6; D possibly corresponds to TRBD1 (6 bases). The CDR3 covers 14 residues. The V end was cut by 6 bases, the J end by 7 bases, with 13 bases between. Germline loops: CDR1 SNHLY, CDR2 FYNNEI. The CDR3 is CASRRQARNSPLHF. The CDR3, as DNA: TGTGCCAGCAGGAGACAGGCCAGGAATTCACCCCTCCACTTT.

V usage is TRBV10-3 and J usage is TRBJ1-1; TRBD1 is a possible D gene (5 bases). Germline assignment: CDR1 ENHRY and CDR2 SYGVKD. This CDR3 contains 14 residues. V was pared by 7 bases and J by 7 bases, with 19 bases between. The CDR3 region is CAITSRMSGNEAFF. CDR3 sequence (DNA): TGTGCCATCACCTCAAGGATGTCAGGGAATGAAGCTTTCTTT.

The chain employs TRBV7-2 and TRBJ2-3; perhaps TRBD2 as D (5 bases). V lost 5 bases to trimming and J lost 1 base, with 19 bases between them. In germline, CDR1 is SGHTA, CDR2 FQGNSA. CDR3 length: 17 amino acids. CDR3 sequence: CASSPIRVAWGTDTQYF. Here the CDR3 DNA reads TGTGCCAGCAGCCCCATAAGGGTAGCGTGGGGCACAGATACGCAGTATTTT. The complete variable domain, with remaining parts taken from reference TRBV7-2 and TRBJ2-3, reads GAGVSQSPSNKVTEKGKDVELRCDPISGHTALYWYRQSLGQGLEFLIYFQGNSAPDKSGLPSDRFSAERTGGSVSTLTIQRTQQEDSAVYLCASSPIRVAWGTDTQYFGPGTRLTVL.

The chain couples TRBV4-2 to TRBJ1-5; TRBD1 agrees at 7 bases. V shed 4 bases and J 4 bases; nucleotides not matched to a gene: 1. Per the germline V gene, CDR1 is LGHNA and CDR2 is YNFKEQ. This CDR3 has 13 residues. This CDR3 is CASSRGQNQPQHF. The DNA of the CDR3 is TGTGCCAGCAGCCGGGGACAGAATCAGCCCCAGCATTTT.

This clone has just one count. This chain links TRBV24-1 with TRBJ1-6; D gene unclear. V dropped 0 bases and J dropped 0 bases, with 8 bases sitting between them. The CDR3 has 17 residues. CDR1 and CDR2 from the germline V gene are KGHDR and SFDVKD. In DNA, the CDR3 is TGTGCCACCAGTGATTTGCGAGGGAGCTCCTATAATTCACCCCTCCACTTT. It specifies CATSDLRGSSYNSPLHF.

This rearrangement joins TRBV6-5 to TRBJ1-1, with 7 bases aligning to TRBD1. The V gene's germline CDR1 is MNHEY and CDR2 SVGAGI. The CDR3 spans 14 residues. V lost 2 bases and J lost 0; bases outside the gene matches: 0. CDR3 nucleotides: TGTGCCAGCAGTTACGACAGGGTGAACACTGAAGCTTTCTTT. Translated, it gives CASSYDRVNTEAFF.

The chain has TRBV12-3 or TRBV12-4 and TRBJ1-3; the D gene is possibly TRBD1 (5 bases). Trimming shortened V by 5 bases and J by 9 bases, and 11 bases separated the two germline ends. The CDR3 extends over 12 amino acids. CDR3 bases: TGTGCCAGCAGTCTCCAGGGTTTCACCATATATTTT. Protein product: CASSLQGFTIYF.

A single count supports this clone. The chain links TRBV3-1 (or the pseudogene TRBV3-2) to TRBJ2-7; D is undetermined. The CDR3 extends over 11 amino acids. The V end was cut by 10 bases, the J end by 5 bases, with 12 bases between. Germline loops: CDR1 LGHDT, CDR2 YNNKEL (reference sequence). CDR3: CATGSSHEQYF. CDR3 DNA: TGTGCCACCGGAAGTAGCCACGAGCAGTACTTC.

The chain is built from TRBV2 and TRBJ2-5; 9 bases line up with TRBD2. This CDR3 contains 14 residues. From germline, CDR1 is SNHLY and CDR2 FYNNEI. With V trimmed by 4 bases and J by 5 bases, 5 bases remained unmatched. CDR3 DNA: TGTGCCAGCAGTGGGCGGCTAGCGGGGGAGACCCAGTACTTC. Protein sequence: CASSGRLAGETQYF.

J is TRBJ1-3 and V is TRBV28; 9 bases line up with TRBD1. V trimming: 5 bases; J trimming: 1 base; junction bases outside the gene matches: 6. This CDR3 is 16 amino acids long. Germline V CDR1 and CDR2: MDHEN, SYDVKM. The CDR3 DNA sequence: TGTGCCAGCAGTACCCCGGGACAGGGTTCTGGAAACACCATATATTTT. This codes for CASSTPGQGSGNTIYF.

This chain joins TRBV7-8 and TRBJ2-3; 12 positions agree with TRBD1. Germline V gene sequence: CDR1 SGHVS, CDR2 FQNEAQ. J was trimmed by 4 bases and V by 3 bases; bases with no gene match: 8. This CDR3 contains 17 residues. This CDR3 reads CASSFRDRGRGSDTQYF. Here the CDR3 DNA reads TGTGCCAGCAGCTTTAGGGACAGGGGGCGAGGGTCAGATACGCAGTATTTT.

This chain joins TRBV3-1 (or the pseudogene TRBV3-2) and TRBJ1-4; D ambiguous. V lost 0 bases to trimming and J lost 0 bases, with 8 bases between them. From germline, CDR1 is LGHDT and CDR2 YNNKEL (reference sequence). This CDR3 contains 16 residues. The CDR3 DNA reads TGTGCCAGCAGCCAAGATACACCCTCAACTAATGAAAAACTGTTTTTT. This sequence encodes CASSQDTPSTNEKLFF.

This clone came up a few times. The chain uses TRBV5-4 and TRBJ1-1; D is perhaps TRBD1 (6 bases). The CDR3 covers 15 residues. The germline V gene encodes CDR1 SGHNT and CDR2 YYREEE (reference sequence). The germline V and J ends were trimmed by 0 bases and 0 bases, with 9 bases remaining between them. The CDR3 DNA reads TGTGCCAGCAGCTTGGTTACAGGGATGAACACTGAAGCTTTCTTT. It codes for CASSLVTGMNTEAFF.

This chain links TRBV3-1 (or the pseudogene TRBV3-2) with TRBJ1-2, with D maybe TRBD1 (6 bases). This CDR3 has 14 residues. Trimming took off 0 bases at V and 5 bases at J, with 10 bases between the two ends. The germline gives CDR1 LGHDT, CDR2 YNNKEL (reference sequence). CDR3 nucleotide sequence: TGTGCCAGCAGCCAAGACCAGGGGACATATGGCTACACCTTC. Translated, it gives CASSQDQGTYGYTF.

The chain has TRBV3-1 (or the pseudogene TRBV3-2) and TRBJ1-5; D is possibly TRBD1 (5 bases). The germline V and J ends were trimmed by 4 bases and 5 bases, with 30 bases remaining between them. The CDR3 extends over 20 amino acids. In germline, CDR1 is LGHDT, CDR2 YNNKEL (reference sequence). The DNA for the CDR3 is TGTGCCAGCAGCCCGGCCGGCCTGGGGGGTCGAATCCTTAGGCATCAGCCCCAGCATTTT. Translating gives CASSPAGLGGRILRHQPQHF.

CDR3 residues: CASSKEAVGRSMGQPQHF. DNA for the CDR3: TGTGCCAGTAGTAAAGAGGCAGTGGGGAGGAGTATGGGTCAGCCCCAGCATTTT. The rearrangement joins TRBV19 to TRBJ1-5, with D uncertain. This CDR3 is built from 18 residues. V shed 4 bases and J shed 6 bases, with 25 bases lying between them. The germline CDR1 and CDR2 sequences are LNHDA and SQIVND (reference sequence).

Here the CDR3 reads CASSWDRLEAFF. The CDR3 nucleotides read TGTGCCAGCAGCTGGGACAGGCTTGAAGCTTTCTTT. This chain links TRBV7-2 with TRBJ1-1, with TRBD1 matching 8 bases. Germline V CDR1 and CDR2: SGHTA, FQGNSA. The CDR3 is made up of 12 amino acids. The V segment lost 4 bases and the J segment 7 bases; nucleotides outside the gene matches: 2. Combining the CDR3 with reference TRBV7-2 and TRBJ1-1 gives the whole variable domain GAGVSQSPSNKVTEKGKDVELRCDPISGHTALYWYRQSLGQGLEFLIYFQGNSAPDKSGLPSDRFSAERTGGSVSTLTIQRTQQEDSAVYLCASSWDRLEAFFGQGTRLTVV.

The chain recombines TRBV7-2 with TRBJ1-5; D unresolved. V was clipped by 1 base and J by 7 bases, with 11 bases between them. The CDR3 spans 14 residues. Per the germline V gene, CDR1 is SGHTA and CDR2 is FQGNSA. The CDR3 protein is CASSLDPGKQPQHF. In DNA form, the CDR3 reads TGTGCCAGCAGCTTAGATCCGGGGAAGCAGCCCCAGCATTTT.

This chain uses TRBV10-2 with TRBJ2-1, with D possibly TRBD2 on 5 matching bases. CDR1 and CDR2 from the germline V gene are WSHSY and SAAADI. V gave up 4 bases and J gave up 6 bases, with 13 bases separating them. The CDR3 is 14 amino acids. This CDR3 reads CASSVGLAGNEQFF. The CDR3 DNA reads TGCGCCAGCAGTGTTGGGCTAGCCGGCAATGAGCAGTTCTTC.

CDR3: CASRGASDYGYTF. DNA of the CDR3: TGTGCCAGCAGGGGGGCAAGTGACTATGGCTACACCTTC. This chain links TRBV6-5 with TRBJ1-2; possibly TRBD1 for D (6 bases). The CDR3 totals 13 residues. With 6 bases removed from V and 3 bases from J, the gap between germline ends came to 11 bases. Germline V gives CDR1 MNHEY, CDR2 SVGAGI.

The chain carries TRBV7-2 and TRBJ2-1, with 10 bases matching TRBD2. The CDR3 sequence is 17 residues long. V lost 6 bases and J lost 3; bases outside the gene matches: 11. The V gene's germline CDR1 is SGHTA and CDR2 FQGNSA. This CDR3 reads CASSYPSGGAFYNEQFF. The CDR3 nucleotides read TGTGCCAGCAGTTATCCAAGCGGGGGGGCTTTCTACAATGAGCAGTTCTTC.